The 24 T cell receptor beta chains presented below share a single source sample, sequenced in a study of T cell responses to AZD1222 COVID-19 vaccine. Assay used: immunoSEQ multiplex PCR; TCRdb lists only in-frame clones, some missing. This table has 120,000 or so clones, 75% to 85% appearing once. This material consisted of peripheral blood, taken 28 days after the second AZD1222 dose. The receptors here all came from an adult who received the AZD1222 COVID-19 vaccine.

The V gene is TRBV6-5, the J gene TRBJ2-3, with D tentatively TRBD1 (6 bases). Germline V gives CDR1 MNHEY, CDR2 SVGAGI. This CDR3 comprises 14 residues. Trimming removed 8 bases from V and 0 bases from J, with 12 bases in between. The CDR3 DNA sequence: TGTGCCAGCGGGACAACGATTAGCACAGATACGCAGTATTTT. It is translated as CASGTTISTDTQYF.

The chain has TRBV11-2 and TRBJ1-1; D remains unclear. Trimming stripped 5 bases from V and 2 bases from J, with 15 bases between. Germline V CDR1 and CDR2: SGHAT, FQNNGV. The CDR3 is 15 residues long. In DNA form, the CDR3 reads TGTGCCAGCAGCCCCCCCGGACGGGGAAACACTGAAGCTTTCTTT. Its protein product is CASSPPGRGNTEAFF.

The chain has TRBV5-1 and TRBJ1-6; D is ambiguous. With 0 bases removed from V and 8 bases from J, the gap between germline ends came to 12 bases. Germline values: CDR1 SGHRS, CDR2 YFSETQ. The CDR3 has 15 amino acids. CDR3 loop: CASSLVGGWDSPLHF. CDR3 in DNA: TGCGCCAGCAGCTTGGTGGGCGGATGGGATTCACCCCTCCACTTT.

This clone was detected a few times. A junction end diverges from the germline sequence, so it may reflect a read error. The chain carries TRBV6-1 and TRBJ1-5, with a tentative D call TRBD1 (6 bases). The germline gives CDR1 MNHNS, CDR2 SASEGT. The CDR3 runs to 16 residues. The CDR3 DNA sequence: TGTGCCAGCAGAGAAGGGGGAGCGGAGGCCTATTGGCCCCAGCATTTT. Amino acids: CASREGGAEAYWPQHF.

V gene TRBV9 combines with J gene TRBJ2-2; 8 bases are shared with TRBD2. This CDR3 contains 15 residues. J was trimmed by 6 bases and V by 4 bases; bases with no gene match: 8. CDR1 SGDLS and CDR2 YYNGEE come from the germline V gene. CDR3 sequence (DNA): TGTGCCAGCAGCCCGGGACTAGAAGGTTCCGGGGAGCTGTTTTTT. Translation gives CASSPGLEGSGELFF. The whole variable domain, filled in from reference TRBV9 and TRBJ2-2, reads DSGVTQTPKHLITATGQRVTLRCSPRSGDLSVYWYQQSLDQGLQFLIQYYNGEERAKGNILERFSAQQFPDLHSELNLSSLELGDSALYFCASSPGLEGSGELFFGEGSRLTVL.

The chain is built from TRBV29-1 and TRBJ1-1; D is perhaps TRBD1 (5 bases). Germline values: CDR1 SQVTM, CDR2 ANQGSEA. The CDR3 extends over 12 amino acids. The V and J ends lost 4 bases and 1 base respectively, with 7 bases between them. CDR3 in amino acids: CSVARGNTEAFF. CDR3 coding DNA: TGCAGCGTTGCTAGGGGGAACACTGAAGCTTTCTTT.

The count of this clone is one. This CDR3 is also generated by other DNA sequences in the sample. V and J are TRBV28 and TRBJ1-5; D is ambiguous. Germline loops: CDR1 MDHEN, CDR2 SYDVKM. The CDR3 contains 12 residues. Trimming removed 1 base from V and 6 bases from J, with 4 bases in between. CDR3 nucleotide sequence: TGTGCCAGCAGTTTATTTAGTCAGCCCCAGCATTTT. Protein: CASSLFSQPQHF.

The V gene is TRBV20-1, the J gene TRBJ2-7; D possibly corresponds to TRBD1 (6 bases). V dropped 3 bases and J dropped 5 bases, with 8 bases sitting between them. The CDR3 runs 11 residues. Germline V gene data show CDR1 as DFQATT and CDR2 as SNEGSKA (reference sequence). The chain's CDR3 is CSASGQHEQYF. Written as DNA, the CDR3 is TGCAGTGCTAGTGGACAGCACGAGCAGTACTTC.

V is TRBV28 and J is TRBJ2-6; D is undetermined. In germline, CDR1 is MDHEN, CDR2 SYDVKM. This CDR3 is 16 amino acids long. V lost 2 bases and J 0 bases, leaving 8 bases between the germline ends. The CDR3 protein is CASSLLRLSGANVLTF. CDR3 DNA sequence: TGTGCCAGCAGTTTACTTCGCCTCTCTGGGGCCAACGTCCTGACTTTC.

The CDR3 sequence is CASSLAGDAYNEQFF. The DNA of the CDR3 is TGTGCCAGCAGCTTGGCAGGGGACGCCTACAATGAGCAGTTCTTC. The V gene is TRBV5-8, the J gene TRBJ2-1; perhaps TRBD1 as D (6 bases). Germline CDR1 reads SGHTS; CDR2 reads YDEGEE. Deletions cut 0 bases from V and 2 bases from J, with 9 bases between. The CDR3 extends over 15 amino acids.

The chain has TRBV19 and TRBJ2-3; 9 nucleotides agree with TRBD1. The germline V gene has CDR1 LNHDA and CDR2 SQIVND (reference sequence). This CDR3 is 15 amino acids long. V lost 6 bases, J lost 0 bases, and 4 bases stayed unmatched. CDR3 bases: TGTGCCAGTAGCATTGGGACAGGGAGCACAGATACGCAGTATTTT. Protein: CASSIGTGSTDTQYF.

The genes are TRBV12-3 or TRBV12-4 and TRBJ1-1, with D unclear. Deletions cut 4 bases from V and 0 bases from J, with 3 bases between. The CDR3 has 12 residues. CDR3 nucleotides: TGTGCCAGCAGTTGGCTGAACACTGAAGCTTTCTTT. It is translated as CASSWLNTEAFF.

Only a few counts were recorded for this clone. The chain employs TRBV5-6 and TRBJ2-7; D is unclear. V was clipped by 1 base and J by 6 bases, with 14 bases between them. Per the germline V gene, CDR1 is SGHDT and CDR2 is YYEEEE. The CDR3 is made up of 14 amino acids. The CDR3 coding sequence is TGTGCCAGCAGCTTGTTTAGGCAGGTGAGCGAGCAGTACTTC. Its translation: CASSLFRQVSEQYF.

V is TRBV7-9 and J is TRBJ1-1, with 8 bases lining up with TRBD1. This CDR3 has 15 amino acids. The germline V gene has CDR1 SEHNR and CDR2 FQNEAQ (reference sequence). The trim removed 1 base at V and 0 bases at J, leaving 1 base unmatched. For the CDR3, the DNA is TGTGCCAGCAGCTTAGGGACAGGGATGAACACTGAAGCTTTCTTT. Translating gives CASSLGTGMNTEAFF.

This clone has only a few counts. The V gene is TRBV11-2, the J gene TRBJ1-2; weak D call: TRBD1 (6 bases). The CDR3 consists of 11 residues. Germline V lookup: CDR1 SGHAT, CDR2 FQNNGV. Trimming removed 3 bases from V and 7 bases from J, with 6 bases in between. CDR3: CASSFRGGYTF. The DNA for the CDR3 is TGTGCCAGCAGCTTCAGGGGTGGCTACACCTTC.

The V call is TRBV18, the J call TRBJ1-5, with D uncertain. This CDR3 has 17 amino acids. Trimming cost V 6 bases and J 0 bases, with 18 bases left between them. Germline V CDR1 and CDR2: KGHSH, LQKENI. The CDR3 spells CASSQEAQFYSNQPQHF. The CDR3 DNA reads as TGTGCCAGCTCTCAGGAAGCACAATTCTATAGCAATCAGCCCCAGCATTTT. The whole variable domain, filled in from reference TRBV18 and TRBJ1-5, reads NAGVMQNPRHLVRRRGQEARLRCSPMKGHSHVYWYRQLPEEGLKFMVYLQKENIIDESGMPKERFSAEFPKEGPSILRIQQVVRGDSAAYFCASSQEAQFYSNQPQHFGDGTRLSIL.

The chain combines TRBV18 with TRBJ2-5, with TRBD2 matching 8 bases. The CDR3 length is 17 residues. Germline trimming cut 4 bases from V and 4 bases from J; bases unmatched to any gene: 14. Germline values: CDR1 KGHSH, CDR2 LQKENI. CDR3 nucleotides: TGTGCCAGCTCACACTCCCCGGCAGCGGGGGTAGGAGAGACCCAGTACTTC. It codes for CASSHSPAAGVGETQYF.

The rearrangement joins TRBV5-6 to TRBJ2-7; TRBD2 matches 7 bases. The V segment lost 7 bases and the J segment 1 base; nucleotides outside the gene matches: 5. Per the germline V gene, CDR1 is SGHDT and CDR2 is YYEEEE. The CDR3 sequence is 13 residues long. In nucleotides, the CDR3 is TGTGCCAGCCTCCGGGGGGTTTCCTACGAGCAGTACTTC. Translation gives CASLRGVSYEQYF. The full variable domain, its missing parts supplied by reference TRBV5-6 and TRBJ2-7, is DAGVTQSPTHLIKTRGQQVTLRCSPKSGHDTVSWYQQALGQGPQFIFQYYEEEERQRGNFPDRFSGHQFPNYSSELNVNALLLGDSALYLCASLRGVSYEQYFGPGTRLTVT.

The chain couples TRBV3-1 (or the pseudogene TRBV3-2) to TRBJ1-2; possibly TRBD1 for D (5 bases). The CDR3 contains 18 residues. In germline, CDR1 is LGHDT, CDR2 YNNKEL (reference sequence). Trimming pared 2 bases from V and 0 bases from J, leaving 19 bases between. The DNA of the CDR3 is TGTGCCAGCAGCCAAACTCTTAACCGACAGAAAGCTAACTATGGCTACACCTTC. Its translation is CASSQTLNRQKANYGYTF.

The CDR3 DNA reads as TGTGCCACCAGCAGGGTTACAGAAGCCCGCCAGCATTTT. Translation gives CATSRVTEARQHF. V gene TRBV15 combines with J gene TRBJ1-5; D not resolved. CDR3 size: 13 residues. Looked up from germline, CDR1 is LNHNV and CDR2 is YYDKDF (reference sequence). Trimming took 3 bases from V and 12 from J, leaving 15 bases between them.

This clone has more than one count but fewer than ten. The V and J genes are TRBV28 and TRBJ1-5; TRBD1 agrees at 7 bases. This CDR3 is built from 15 residues. With 8 bases clipped from V and 3 bases from J, the junction kept 10 bases outside the gene matches. The germline CDR1 and CDR2 sequences are MDHEN and SYDVKM. As DNA, the CDR3 is TGTGCCAGCTACACTCCAGACAGGGTCAATCAGCCCCAGCATTTT. As protein: CASYTPDRVNQPQHF.

This chain links TRBV7-6 with TRBJ1-2, with 9 bases fitting TRBD1. The germline gives CDR1 SGHVS, CDR2 FNYEAQ. This CDR3 is 13 amino acids long. V shed 4 bases, J shed 8 bases, and the junction held 5 bases outside the gene matches. This chain's CDR3 is CASSSTGGWGYTF. DNA for the CDR3: TGTGCCAGCAGCTCTACAGGGGGCTGGGGCTACACCTTC.

This chain joins TRBV10-3 and TRBJ1-2; D is uncertain. Trimming removed 6 bases from V and 1 base from J, with 9 bases in between. This CDR3 contains 13 residues. Germline CDR1 and CDR2: ENHRY and SYGVKD. CDR3 sequence: CAIRADFNYGYTF. The CDR3 DNA reads as TGTGCCATCAGGGCCGATTTTAACTATGGCTACACCTTC.

The rearrangement joins TRBV6-5 to TRBJ1-3, with unresolved D. Germline CDR1 MNHEY, CDR2 SVGAGI. Trimming took off 2 bases at V and 3 bases at J, with 11 bases between the two ends. The CDR3 totals 15 residues. CDR3: CASSYGGLVGNTIYF. The CDR3 DNA sequence: TGTGCCAGCAGTTACGGCGGGTTAGTTGGAAACACCATATATTTT.